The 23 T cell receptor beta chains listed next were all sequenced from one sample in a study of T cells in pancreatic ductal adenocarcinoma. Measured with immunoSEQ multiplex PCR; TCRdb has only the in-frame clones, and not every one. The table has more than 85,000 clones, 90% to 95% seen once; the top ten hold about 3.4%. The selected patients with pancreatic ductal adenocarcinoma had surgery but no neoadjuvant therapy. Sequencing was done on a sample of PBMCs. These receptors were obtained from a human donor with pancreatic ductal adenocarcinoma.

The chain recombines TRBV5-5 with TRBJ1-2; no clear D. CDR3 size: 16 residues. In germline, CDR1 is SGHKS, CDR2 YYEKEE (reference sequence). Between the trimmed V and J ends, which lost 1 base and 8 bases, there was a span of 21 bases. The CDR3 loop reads CASSLWLTRDYIGYTF. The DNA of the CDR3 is TGTGCCAGCAGCTTGTGGTTGACGAGGGATTATATCGGCTACACCTTC.

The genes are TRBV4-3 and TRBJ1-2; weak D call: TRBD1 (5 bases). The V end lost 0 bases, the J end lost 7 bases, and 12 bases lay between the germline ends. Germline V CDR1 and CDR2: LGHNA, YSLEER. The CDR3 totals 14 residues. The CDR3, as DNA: TGCGCCAGCAGCCAAGATGGGGGGAGGGTTGGCTACACCTTC. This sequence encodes CASSQDGGRVGYTF.

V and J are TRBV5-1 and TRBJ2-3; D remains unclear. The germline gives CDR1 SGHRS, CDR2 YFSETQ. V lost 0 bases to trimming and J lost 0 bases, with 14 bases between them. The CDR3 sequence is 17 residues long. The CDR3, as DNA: TGCGCCAGCAGCTTGGCATATAGCTCGTTAAGCACAGATACGCAGTATTTT. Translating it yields CASSLAYSSLSTDTQYF.

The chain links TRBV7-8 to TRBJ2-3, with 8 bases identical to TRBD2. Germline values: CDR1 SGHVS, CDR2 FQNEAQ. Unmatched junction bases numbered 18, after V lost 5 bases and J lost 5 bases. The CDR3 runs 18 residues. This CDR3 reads CASSPKISERELVDTQYF. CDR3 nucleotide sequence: TGTGCCAGCAGCCCCAAAATTTCGGAGCGGGAGTTGGTAGATACGCAGTATTTT.

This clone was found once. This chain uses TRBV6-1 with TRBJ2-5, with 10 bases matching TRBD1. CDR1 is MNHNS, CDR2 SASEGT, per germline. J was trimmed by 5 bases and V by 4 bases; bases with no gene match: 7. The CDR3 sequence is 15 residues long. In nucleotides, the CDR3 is TGTGCCAGCAGTGGGACAGGGGGGACCCGGGAGACCCAGTACTTC. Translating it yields CASSGTGGTRETQYF.

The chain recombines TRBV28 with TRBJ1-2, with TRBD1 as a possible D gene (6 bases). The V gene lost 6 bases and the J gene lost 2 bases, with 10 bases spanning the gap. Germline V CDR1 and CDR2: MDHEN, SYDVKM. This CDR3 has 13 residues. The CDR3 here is CASSQRGNYGYTF. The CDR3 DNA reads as TGTGCCAGCAGCCAAAGGGGGAACTATGGCTACACCTTC.

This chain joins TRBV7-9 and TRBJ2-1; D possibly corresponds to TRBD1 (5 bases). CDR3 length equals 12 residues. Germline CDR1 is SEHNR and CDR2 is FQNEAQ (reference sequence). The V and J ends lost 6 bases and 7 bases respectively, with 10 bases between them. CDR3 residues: CASSRQGNEQFF. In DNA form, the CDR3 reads TGTGCCAGCAGTCGTCAGGGAAATGAGCAGTTCTTC.

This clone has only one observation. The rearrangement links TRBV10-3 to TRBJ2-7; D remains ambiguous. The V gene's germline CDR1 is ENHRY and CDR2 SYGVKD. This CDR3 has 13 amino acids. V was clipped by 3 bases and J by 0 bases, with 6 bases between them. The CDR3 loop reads CAISDPGSYEQYF. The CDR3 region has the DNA TGTGCCATCAGTGACCCCGGCTCCTACGAGCAGTACTTC.

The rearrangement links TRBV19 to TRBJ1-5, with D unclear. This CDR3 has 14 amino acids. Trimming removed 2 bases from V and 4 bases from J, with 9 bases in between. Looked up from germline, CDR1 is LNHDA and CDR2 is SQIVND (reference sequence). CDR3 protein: CASSISQLNQPQHF. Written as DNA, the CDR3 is TGTGCCAGTAGTATATCACAGTTAAATCAGCCCCAGCATTTT.

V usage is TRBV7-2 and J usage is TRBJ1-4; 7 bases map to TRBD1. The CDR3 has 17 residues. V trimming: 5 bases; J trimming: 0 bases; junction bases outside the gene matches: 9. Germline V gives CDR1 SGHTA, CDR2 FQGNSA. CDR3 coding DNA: TGTGCCAGCAGCGTCTCTACAGGGGCTGCAACTAATGAAAAACTGTTTTTT. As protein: CASSVSTGAATNEKLFF.

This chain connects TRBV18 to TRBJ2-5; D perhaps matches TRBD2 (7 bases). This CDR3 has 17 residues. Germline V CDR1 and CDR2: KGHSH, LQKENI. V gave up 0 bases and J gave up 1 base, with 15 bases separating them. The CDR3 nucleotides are TGTGCCAGCTCACCACCGAGGGGGGGCACACGCCAAGAGACCCAGTACTTC. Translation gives CASSPPRGGTRQETQYF.

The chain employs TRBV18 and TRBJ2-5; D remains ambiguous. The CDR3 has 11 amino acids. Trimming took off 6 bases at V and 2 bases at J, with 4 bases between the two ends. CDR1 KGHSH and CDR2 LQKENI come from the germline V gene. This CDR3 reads CASSPQETQYF. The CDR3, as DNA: TGTGCCAGCTCCCCTCAAGAGACCCAGTACTTC.

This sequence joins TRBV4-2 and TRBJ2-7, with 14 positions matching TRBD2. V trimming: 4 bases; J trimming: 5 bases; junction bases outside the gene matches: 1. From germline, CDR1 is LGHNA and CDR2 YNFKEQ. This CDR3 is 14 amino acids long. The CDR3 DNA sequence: TGTGCCAGCAGCCCGGGACTAGCGGGAGACGAGCAGTACTTC. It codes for CASSPGLAGDEQYF.

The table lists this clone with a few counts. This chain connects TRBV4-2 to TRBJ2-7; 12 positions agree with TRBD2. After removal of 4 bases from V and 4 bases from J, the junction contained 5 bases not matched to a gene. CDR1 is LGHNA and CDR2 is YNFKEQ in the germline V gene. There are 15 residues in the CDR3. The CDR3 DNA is TGTGCCAGCAGCCTTCAGACTAGCGGGAGTTACGAGCAGTACTTC. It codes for CASSLQTSGSYEQYF.

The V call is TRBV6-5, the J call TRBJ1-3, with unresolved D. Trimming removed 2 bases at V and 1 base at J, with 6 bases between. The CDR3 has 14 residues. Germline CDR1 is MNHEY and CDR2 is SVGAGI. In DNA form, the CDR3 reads TGTGCCAGCAGTTACCGAGGGTCTGGAAACACCATATATTTT. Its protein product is CASSYRGSGNTIYF.

In DNA, the CDR3 is TGCGCCAGCAGCCAAGTTAGAGGGGGGGACAATGAGCAGTTCTTC. It translates to CASSQVRGGDNEQFF. The gene calls are TRBV4-1 and TRBJ2-1; a weak D match, TRBD2 (7 bases). Germline values: CDR1 MGHRA, CDR2 YSYEKL. The CDR3 consists of 15 residues. V was shortened by 1 base and J by 5 bases, with 12 bases between the two germline ends.

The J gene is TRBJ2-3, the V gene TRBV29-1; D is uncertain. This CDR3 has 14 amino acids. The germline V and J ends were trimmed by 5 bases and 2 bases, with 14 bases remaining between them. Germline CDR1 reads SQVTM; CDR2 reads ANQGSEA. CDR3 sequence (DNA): TGCAGCGTTAATAGTCTTCCCAACACAGATACGCAGTATTTT. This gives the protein CSVNSLPNTDTQYF.

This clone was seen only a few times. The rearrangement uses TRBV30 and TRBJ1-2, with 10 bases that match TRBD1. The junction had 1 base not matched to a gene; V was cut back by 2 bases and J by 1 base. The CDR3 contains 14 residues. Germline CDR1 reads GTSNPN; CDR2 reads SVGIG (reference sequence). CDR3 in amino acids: CAWSRDRGNYGYTF. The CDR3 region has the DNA TGTGCCTGGAGTCGGGACAGGGGTAACTATGGCTACACCTTC.

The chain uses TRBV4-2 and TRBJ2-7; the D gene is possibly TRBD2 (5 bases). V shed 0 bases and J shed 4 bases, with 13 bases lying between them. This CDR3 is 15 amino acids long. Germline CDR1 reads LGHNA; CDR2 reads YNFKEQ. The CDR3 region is CASSQDGGGRYEQYF. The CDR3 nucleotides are TGTGCCAGCAGCCAAGATGGAGGCGGGCGGTACGAGCAGTACTTC.

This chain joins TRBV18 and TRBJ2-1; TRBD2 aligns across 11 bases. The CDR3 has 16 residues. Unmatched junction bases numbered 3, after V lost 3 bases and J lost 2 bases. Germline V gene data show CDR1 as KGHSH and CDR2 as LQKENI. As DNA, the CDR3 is TGTGCCAGCTCACCTTTAGCGGGAGGGCCCTACAATGAGCAGTTCTTC. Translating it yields CASSPLAGGPYNEQFF.

Here the CDR3 DNA reads TGTGCCAGCAGCTCCCAGGGTAACACTGAAGCTTTCTTT. Protein: CASSSQGNTEAFF. The gene calls are TRBV7-2 and TRBJ1-1; a weak D match, TRBD1 (5 bases). V lost 4 bases and J lost 2, with 8 bases in between. This CDR3 has 13 amino acids. Germline CDR1 is SGHTA and CDR2 is FQGNSA. Looking up the rest from reference TRBV7-2 and TRBJ1-1 gives the full variable domain: GAGVSQSPSNKVTEKGKDVELRCDPISGHTALYWYRQSLGQGLEFLIYFQGNSAPDKSGLPSDRFSAERTGGSVSTLTIQRTQQEDSAVYLCASSSQGNTEAFFGQGTRLTVV.

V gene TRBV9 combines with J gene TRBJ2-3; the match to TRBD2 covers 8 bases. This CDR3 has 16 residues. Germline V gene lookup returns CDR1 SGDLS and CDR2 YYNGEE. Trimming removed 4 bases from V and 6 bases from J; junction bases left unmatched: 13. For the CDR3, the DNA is TGTGCCAGCAGCCCCGCTCCCGCTAGCGGGCCTGATACGCAGTATTTT. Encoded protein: CASSPAPASGPDTQYF.

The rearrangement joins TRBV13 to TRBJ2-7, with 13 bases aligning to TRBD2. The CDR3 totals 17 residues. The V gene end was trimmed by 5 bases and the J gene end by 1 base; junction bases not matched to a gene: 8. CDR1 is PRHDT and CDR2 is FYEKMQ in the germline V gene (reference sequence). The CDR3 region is CASSPGGLAGFSYEQYF. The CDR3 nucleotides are TGTGCCAGCAGCCCCGGGGGACTAGCGGGATTTTCCTACGAGCAGTACTTC.